This T cell receptor (beta chain) came from a study of blood T cells in healthy people across ages. Study details: Using template switching, researchers captured about one barcoded beta molecule for each two T cells.

Study findings and constraints: Observed TCR beta diversity per million T cells went down as age went up. This fall followed a roughly linear course with age.

Each of the donors had 9 to 10 milliliters of peripheral blood drawn into EDTA-treated Vacutainer tubes. Primers used in a second PCR of about 7 to 12 cycles were a sample-barcoded 5' primer and a J-beta primer mix. A template-switch adaptor with 12 random nucleotides tagged each cDNA molecule. TCRdb passed the 5' RACE reads through MiXCR, listing each CDR3 protein once. The sample holds some 1.8 million distinct CDR3 sequences, more than 35% seen once. The CDR3 spans 15 residues. Germline V gene sequence: CDR1 LGHNA, CDR2 YSLEER. About this clonotype: Its target is not known. At one end, the junction sequence differs from germline, possibly due to a read error.

The rearrangement uses TRBV4-3 and TRBJ2-2; D unresolved. Sequencing was done on a sample of blood. This sequence was found in a human donor in good health. CDR3 protein: CASSQDYQLTGELFF. The DNA of the CDR3 is TGCGCCAGCAGTCAAGATTATCAGCTTACCGGGGAGCTGTTTTTT.